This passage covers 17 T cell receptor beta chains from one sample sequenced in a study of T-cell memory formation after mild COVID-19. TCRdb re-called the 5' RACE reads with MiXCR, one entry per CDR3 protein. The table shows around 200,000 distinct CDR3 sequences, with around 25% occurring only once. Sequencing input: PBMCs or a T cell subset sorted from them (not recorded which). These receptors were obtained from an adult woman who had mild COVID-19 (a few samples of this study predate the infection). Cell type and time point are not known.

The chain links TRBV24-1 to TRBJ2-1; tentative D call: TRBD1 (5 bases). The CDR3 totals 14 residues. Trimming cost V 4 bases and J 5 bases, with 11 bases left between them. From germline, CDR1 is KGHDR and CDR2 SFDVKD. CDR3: CATSDPDSHNEQFF. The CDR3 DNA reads TGTGCCACCAGTGACCCTGACAGCCACAATGAGCAGTTCTTC.

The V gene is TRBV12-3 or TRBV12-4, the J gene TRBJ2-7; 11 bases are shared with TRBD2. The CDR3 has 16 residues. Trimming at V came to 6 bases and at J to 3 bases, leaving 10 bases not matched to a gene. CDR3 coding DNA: TGTGCCAGCAGCCCCACCGGGACTAGCGGTAACTACGAGCAGTACTTC. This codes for CASSPTGTSGNYEQYF.

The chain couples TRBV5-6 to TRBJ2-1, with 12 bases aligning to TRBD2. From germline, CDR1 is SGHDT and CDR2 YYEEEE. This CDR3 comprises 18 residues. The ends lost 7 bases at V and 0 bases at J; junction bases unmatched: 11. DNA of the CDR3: TGTGCCAGCGCCCGACTAGCGGGAGAATCTTTCTCCTACAATGAGCAGTTCTTC. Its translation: CASARLAGESFSYNEQFF. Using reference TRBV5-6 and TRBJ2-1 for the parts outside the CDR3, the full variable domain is DAGVTQSPTHLIKTRGQQVTLRCSPKSGHDTVSWYQQALGQGPQFIFQYYEEEERQRGNFPDRFSGHQFPNYSSELNVNALLLGDSALYLCASARLAGESFSYNEQFFGPGTRLTVL.

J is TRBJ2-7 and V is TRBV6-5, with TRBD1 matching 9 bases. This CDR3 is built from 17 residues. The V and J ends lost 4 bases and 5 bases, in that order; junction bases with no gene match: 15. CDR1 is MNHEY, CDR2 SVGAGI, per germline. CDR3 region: CASSSLFSSDRGNEQYF. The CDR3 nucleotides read TGTGCCAGCAGTTCCCTCTTCTCTTCGGACAGGGGAAACGAGCAGTACTTC.

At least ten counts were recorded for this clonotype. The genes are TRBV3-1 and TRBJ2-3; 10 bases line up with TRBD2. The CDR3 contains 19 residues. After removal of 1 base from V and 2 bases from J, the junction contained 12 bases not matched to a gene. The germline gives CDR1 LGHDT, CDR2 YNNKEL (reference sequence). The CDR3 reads CASSQAGRGLAAITDTQYF. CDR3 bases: TGTGCCAGCAGCCAAGCTGGGCGAGGACTAGCGGCTATCACAGATACGCAGTATTTT.

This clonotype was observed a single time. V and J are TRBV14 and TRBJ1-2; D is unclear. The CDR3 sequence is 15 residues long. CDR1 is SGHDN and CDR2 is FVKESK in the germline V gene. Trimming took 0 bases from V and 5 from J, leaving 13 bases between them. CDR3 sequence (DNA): TGTGCCAGCAGCCAAGATCAGGTCAGATGGTATGGCTACACCTTC. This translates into CASSQDQVRWYGYTF.

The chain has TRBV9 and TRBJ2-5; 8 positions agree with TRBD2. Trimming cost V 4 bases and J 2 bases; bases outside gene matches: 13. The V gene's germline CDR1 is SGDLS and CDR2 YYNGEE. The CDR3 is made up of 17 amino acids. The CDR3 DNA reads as TGTGCCAGCAGCTTCTCAGTAGGTTCTAGCGGGCAAGAGACCCAGTACTTC. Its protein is CASSFSVGSSGQETQYF.

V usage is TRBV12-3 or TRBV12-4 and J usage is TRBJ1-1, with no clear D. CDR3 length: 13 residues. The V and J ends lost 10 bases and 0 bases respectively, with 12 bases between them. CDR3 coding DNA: TGTGCCACCGTAGGGCTAATGAACACTGAAGCTTTCTTT. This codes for CATVGLMNTEAFF.

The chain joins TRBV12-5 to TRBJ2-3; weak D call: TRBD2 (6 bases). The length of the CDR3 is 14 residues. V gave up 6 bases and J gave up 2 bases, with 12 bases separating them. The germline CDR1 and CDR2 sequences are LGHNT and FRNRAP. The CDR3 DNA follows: TGTGCTAGTGGCTCGGGACTTTACACAGATACGCAGTATTTT. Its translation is CASGSGLYTDTQYF.

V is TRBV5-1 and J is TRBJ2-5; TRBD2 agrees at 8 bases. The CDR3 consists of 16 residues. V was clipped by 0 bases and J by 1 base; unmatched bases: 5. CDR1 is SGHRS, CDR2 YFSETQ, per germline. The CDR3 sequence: CASSLGPGGAQETQYF. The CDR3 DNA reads TGCGCCAGCAGCTTGGGTCCCGGGGGGGCCCAAGAGACCCAGTACTTC.

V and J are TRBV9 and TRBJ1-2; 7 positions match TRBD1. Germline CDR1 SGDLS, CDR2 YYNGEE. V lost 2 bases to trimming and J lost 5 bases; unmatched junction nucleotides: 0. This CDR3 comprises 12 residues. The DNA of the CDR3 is TGTGCCAGCAGCGTGACAGGGTATGGCTACACCTTC. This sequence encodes CASSVTGYGYTF.

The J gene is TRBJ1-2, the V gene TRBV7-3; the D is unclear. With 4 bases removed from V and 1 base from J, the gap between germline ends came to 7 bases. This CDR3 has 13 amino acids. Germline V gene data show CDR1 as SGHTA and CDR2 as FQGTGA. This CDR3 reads CASSSIHNYGYTF. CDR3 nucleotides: TGTGCCAGCAGCTCTATTCATAACTATGGCTACACCTTC.

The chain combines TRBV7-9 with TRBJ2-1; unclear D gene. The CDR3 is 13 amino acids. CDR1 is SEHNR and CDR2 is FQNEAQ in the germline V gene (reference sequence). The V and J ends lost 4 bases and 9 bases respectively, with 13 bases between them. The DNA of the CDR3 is TGTGCCAGCAGCTCCCCGACCGCTGTTGAGCAGTTCTTC. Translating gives CASSSPTAVEQFF. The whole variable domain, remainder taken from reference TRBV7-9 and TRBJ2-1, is DTGVSQNPRHKITKRGQNVTFRCDPISEHNRLYWYRQTLGQGPEFLTYFQNEAQLEKSRLLSDRFSAERPKGSFSTLEIQRTEQGDSAMYLCASSSPTAVEQFFGPGTRLTVL.

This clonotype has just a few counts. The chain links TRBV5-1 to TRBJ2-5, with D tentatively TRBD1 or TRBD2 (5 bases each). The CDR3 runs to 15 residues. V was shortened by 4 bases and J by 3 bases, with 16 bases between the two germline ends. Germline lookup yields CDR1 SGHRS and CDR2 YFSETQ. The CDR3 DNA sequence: TGCGCCAGCAGCACCTCCGGGACGCCGGAAGAGACCCAGTACTTC. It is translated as CASSTSGTPEETQYF.

This CDR3 is CASSLDGRDEQFF. The DNA of the CDR3 is TGCGCCAGCAGCTTGGATGGGAGAGATGAGCAGTTCTTC. This rearrangement joins TRBV5-1 to TRBJ2-1, with D possibly being TRBD2 (5 bases). The V gene lost 0 bases and the J gene lost 8 bases, with 9 bases spanning the gap. This CDR3 has 13 amino acids. Per germline, CDR1 SGHRS and CDR2 YFSETQ.

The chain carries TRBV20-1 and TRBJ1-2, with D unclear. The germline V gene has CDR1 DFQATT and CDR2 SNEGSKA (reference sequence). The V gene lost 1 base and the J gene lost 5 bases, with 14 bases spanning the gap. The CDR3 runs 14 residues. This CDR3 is CSARGLNLGYGYTF. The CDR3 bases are TGCAGTGCTAGAGGACTAAATTTGGGTTATGGCTACACCTTC.

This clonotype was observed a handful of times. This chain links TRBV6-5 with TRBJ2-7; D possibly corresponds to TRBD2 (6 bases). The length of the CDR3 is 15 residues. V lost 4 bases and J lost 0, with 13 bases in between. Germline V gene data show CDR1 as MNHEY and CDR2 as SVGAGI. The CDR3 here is CASSSGGPPSYEQYF. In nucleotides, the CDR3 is TGTGCCAGCAGTTCCGGGGGTCCGCCCTCCTACGAGCAGTACTTC.